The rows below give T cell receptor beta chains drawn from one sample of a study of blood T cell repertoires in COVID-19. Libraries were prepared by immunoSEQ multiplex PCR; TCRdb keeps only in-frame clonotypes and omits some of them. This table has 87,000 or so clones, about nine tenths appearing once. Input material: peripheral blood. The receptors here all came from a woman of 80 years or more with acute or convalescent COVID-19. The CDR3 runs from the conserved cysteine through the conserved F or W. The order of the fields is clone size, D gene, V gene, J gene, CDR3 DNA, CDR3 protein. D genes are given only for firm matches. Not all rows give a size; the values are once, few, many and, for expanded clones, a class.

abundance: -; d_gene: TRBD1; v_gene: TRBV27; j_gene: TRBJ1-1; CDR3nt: TGTGCCAGCAGTTTCCTCGGGACAGGGGCGGACACTGAAGCTTTCTTT; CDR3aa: CASSFLGTGADTEAFF
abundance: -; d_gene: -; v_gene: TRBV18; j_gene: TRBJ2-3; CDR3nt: TGTGCCAGCTCCCCCGAGGGTAGAGGTTCACGAGGTACGCAGTATTTT; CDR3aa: CASSPEGRGSRGTQYF
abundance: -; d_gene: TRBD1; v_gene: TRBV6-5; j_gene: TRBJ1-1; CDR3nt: TGTGCCAGCAGTCCCGGGACAGAGAACACTGAAGCTTTCTTT; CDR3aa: CASSPGTENTEAFF
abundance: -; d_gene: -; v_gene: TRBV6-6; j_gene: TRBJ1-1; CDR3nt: TGTGCCAGCAGTTACTCGGGCAGGGGAGGGACTGAAGCTTTCTTT; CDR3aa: CASSYSGRGGTEAFF
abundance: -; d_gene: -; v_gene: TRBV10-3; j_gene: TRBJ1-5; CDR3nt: TGTGCCATCAGTGAGTCGATGGGACAAAGGAGGATAAGCAATCAGCCCCAGCATTTT; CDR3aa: CAISESMGQRRISNQPQHF
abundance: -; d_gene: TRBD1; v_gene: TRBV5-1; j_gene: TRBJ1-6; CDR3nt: TGCGCCAGCAGCTTGTCCGGGGACAGGAATTCACCCCTCCACTTT; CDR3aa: CASSLSGDRNSPLHF
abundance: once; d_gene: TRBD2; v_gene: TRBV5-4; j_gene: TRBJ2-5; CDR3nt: TGTGCCAGCAGCAGTCGACTAGCGGGGGGGGAGACCCAGTACTTC; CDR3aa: CASSSRLAGGETQYF
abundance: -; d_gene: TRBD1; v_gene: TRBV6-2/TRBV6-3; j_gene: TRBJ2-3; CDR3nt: TGTGCCAGCAACCCCCCGAGACAGGGGGCGAGTATGGATACGCAGTATTTT; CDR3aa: CASNPPRQGASMDTQYF
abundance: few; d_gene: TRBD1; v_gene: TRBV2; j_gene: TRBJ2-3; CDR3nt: TGTGCCAGCAGTGAGTCGACAGGGAAAGGCACAGATACGCAGTATTTT; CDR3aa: CASSESTGKGTDTQYF
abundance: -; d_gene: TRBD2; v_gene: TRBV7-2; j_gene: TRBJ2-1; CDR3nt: TGTGCCAGCAAGGGTGGGAGCGGGACTAAGGAGTTCTTC; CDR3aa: CASKGGSGTKEFF
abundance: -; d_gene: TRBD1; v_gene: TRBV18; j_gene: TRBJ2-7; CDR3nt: TGTGCCAGCTCACCACCGCGACAGGGACCCACGCACTACGAGCAGTACTTC; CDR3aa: CASSPPRQGPTHYEQYF
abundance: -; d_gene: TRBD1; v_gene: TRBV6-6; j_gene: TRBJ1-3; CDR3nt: TGTGCCAGCAGTTACGAGACAGGGGTTTCTGGAAACACCATATATTTT; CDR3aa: CASSYETGVSGNTIYF
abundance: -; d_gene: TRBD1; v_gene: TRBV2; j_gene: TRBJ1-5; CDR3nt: TGTGCCAGCAGACGCACAGGGGGCGGAATGGGCAATCAGCCCCAGCATTTT; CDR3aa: CASRRTGGGMGNQPQHF
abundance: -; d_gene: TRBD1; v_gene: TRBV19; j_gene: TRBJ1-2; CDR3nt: TGTGCCAGTAGTATCGCAGGGGGCTATGGCTACACCTTC; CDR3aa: CASSIAGGYGYTF
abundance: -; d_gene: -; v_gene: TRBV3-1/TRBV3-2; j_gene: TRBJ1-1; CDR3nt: TGTGCCAGCAGCCAAGTCAGGGACACTGAAGCTTTCTTT; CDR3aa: CASSQVRDTEAFF
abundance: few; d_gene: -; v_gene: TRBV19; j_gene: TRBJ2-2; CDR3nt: TGTGCCAGTGTAAAAGAGGGAGTGTCGTCCGGGGAGCTGTTTTTT; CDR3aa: CASVKEGVSSGELFF
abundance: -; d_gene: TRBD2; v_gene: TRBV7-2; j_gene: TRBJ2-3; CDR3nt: TGTGCCAGCAGCTTATCCCGACTAGCGGGGGGCCTTAGGGATACGCAGTATTTT; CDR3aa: CASSLSRLAGGLRDTQYF
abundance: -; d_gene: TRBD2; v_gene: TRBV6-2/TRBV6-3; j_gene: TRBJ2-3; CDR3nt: TGTGCCAGCAGTTACTCCCGGACTAGCGGGGGGGTAATGAGCACAGATACGCAGTATTTT; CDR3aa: CASSYSRTSGGVMSTDTQYF
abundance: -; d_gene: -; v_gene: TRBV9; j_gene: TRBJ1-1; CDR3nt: TGTGCCAGCAGCGTAGTTTCGAGGGACACTGAAGCTTTCTTT; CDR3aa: CASSVVSRDTEAFF
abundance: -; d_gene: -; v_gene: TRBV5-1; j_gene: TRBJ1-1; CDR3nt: TGCGCCAGCAGCGTTCAAACAGGATTGAACACTGAAGCTTTCTTT; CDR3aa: CASSVQTGLNTEAFF
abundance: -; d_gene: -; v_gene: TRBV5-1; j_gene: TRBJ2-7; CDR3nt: TGCGCCAGCAGCATTGCCGGGGAACCTCTTTCCGAGCAGTACTTC; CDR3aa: CASSIAGEPLSEQYF
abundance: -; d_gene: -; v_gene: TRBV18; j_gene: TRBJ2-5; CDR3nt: TGTGCCAGCTCACCCGGGACACCGGGCGCCCAGTACTTC; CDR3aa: CASSPGTPGAQYF
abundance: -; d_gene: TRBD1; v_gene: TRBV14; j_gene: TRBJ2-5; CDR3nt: TGTGCCAGCAGCCTGCGACCCGGGACAGTCCAAGAGACCCAGTACTTC; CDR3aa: CASSLRPGTVQETQYF
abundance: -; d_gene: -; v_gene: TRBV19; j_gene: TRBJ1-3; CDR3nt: TGTGCCAGTAGCTCTACTGGAAACACCATATATTTT; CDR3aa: CASSSTGNTIYF
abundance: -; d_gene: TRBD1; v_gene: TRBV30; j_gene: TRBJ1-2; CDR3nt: TGTGCCCTAGCCGGGACAGGGGGTTTTCTCTATGGCTACACCTTC; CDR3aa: CALAGTGGFLYGYTF
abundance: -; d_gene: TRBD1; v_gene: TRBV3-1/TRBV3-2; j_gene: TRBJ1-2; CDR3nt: TGTGCCAGCAGCCAAGGAAGGGGGACAGGGAATGGCTACACCTTC; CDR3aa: CASSQGRGTGNGYTF
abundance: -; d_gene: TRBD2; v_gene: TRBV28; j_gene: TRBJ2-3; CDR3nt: TGTGCCAGCAGTCGATTAGCGGGAGTCACAGATACGCAGTATTTT; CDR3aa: CASSRLAGVTDTQYF
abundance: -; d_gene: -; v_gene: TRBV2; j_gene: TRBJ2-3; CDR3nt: TGTGCCAGCAAGGTCGACTCCACAGATACGCAGTATTTT; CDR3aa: CASKVDSTDTQYF
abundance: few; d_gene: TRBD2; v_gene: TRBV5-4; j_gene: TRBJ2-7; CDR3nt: TGTGCCAGCAGCTTGGGACTAGCGGGGGCCGAGGGGGAGCAGTACTTC; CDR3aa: CASSLGLAGAEGEQYF
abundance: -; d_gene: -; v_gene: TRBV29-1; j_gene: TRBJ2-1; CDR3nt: TGCAGCGTTGAAGCTTTTACTCCGGGTGAGCAGTTCTTC; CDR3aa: CSVEAFTPGEQFF
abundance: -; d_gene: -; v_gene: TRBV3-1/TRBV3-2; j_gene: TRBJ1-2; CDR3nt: TGTGCCAGCAGCCAAAGTACGAGGGACTATGGCTACACCTTC; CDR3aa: CASSQSTRDYGYTF
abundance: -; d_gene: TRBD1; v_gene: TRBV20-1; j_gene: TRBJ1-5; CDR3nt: TGCAGTGCTAGTGACAGGGGAATAATAAGGCAGCCCCAGCATTTT; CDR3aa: CSASDRGIIRQPQHF
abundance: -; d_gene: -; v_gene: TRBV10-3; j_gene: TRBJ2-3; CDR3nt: TGTGCCATCAGTACTAGCACAGATACGCAGTATTTT; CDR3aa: CAISTSTDTQYF
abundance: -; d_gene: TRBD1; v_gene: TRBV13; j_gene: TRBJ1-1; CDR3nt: TGTGCCAGCACCCCCGGACAGGGCGCTTCTGAAGCTTTCTTT; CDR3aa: CASTPGQGASEAFF
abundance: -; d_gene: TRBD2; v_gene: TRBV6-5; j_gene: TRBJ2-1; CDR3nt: TGTGCCAGCAGCGGGACTAGCGGGAAGAACAATGAGCAGTTCTTC; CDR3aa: CASSGTSGKNNEQFF
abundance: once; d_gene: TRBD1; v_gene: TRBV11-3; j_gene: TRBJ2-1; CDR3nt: TGTGCCAGCAGCGACGAGGGCGGGACAGGGGCTAGGAATGAGCAGTTCTTC; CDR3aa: CASSDEGGTGARNEQFF
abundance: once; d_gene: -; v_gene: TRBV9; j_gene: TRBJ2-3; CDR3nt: TGTGCCAGCAGCGGGGGGGCAGATACGCAGTATTTT; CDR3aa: CASSGGADTQYF